Many counts were recorded for the clone carrying this T cell receptor beta chain. As yet, its antigen is unknown. These data originate in a study of T-cell reconstitution after alpha-beta-depleted transplantation in children. Study findings and constraints: Several hundred expanded graft clones reportedly were the source of alpha-beta T cells about two months after transplant.

Unique molecular identifiers were incorporated during preparation of the TCRbeta library. TCRdb passed the PCR reads through MiXCR, listing each CDR3 protein once. Of approximately 200,000 distinct CDR3 sequences detected, roughly 6.5% appear once; the ten largest clones hold about 4.3%. CDR3 length equals 15 residues. Germline-derived CDR1 and CDR2 are LGHNA and YSLEER. With 2 bases removed from V and 5 bases from J, the gap between germline ends came to 13 bases. The TCR comes from a girl less than two years old with combined immunodeficiency, due to receive a stem cell transplant. This specimen was PBMCs, taken before TCRalphabeta/CD19-depleted stem cell transplant. The V gene is TRBV4-3, the J gene TRBJ2-4, with D possibly TRBD1 on 5 matching bases. The CDR3: CASSQSRQIENIQYF. CDR3 bases: TGCGCCAGCAGCCAATCGCGACAGATCGAAAACATTCAGTACTTC.